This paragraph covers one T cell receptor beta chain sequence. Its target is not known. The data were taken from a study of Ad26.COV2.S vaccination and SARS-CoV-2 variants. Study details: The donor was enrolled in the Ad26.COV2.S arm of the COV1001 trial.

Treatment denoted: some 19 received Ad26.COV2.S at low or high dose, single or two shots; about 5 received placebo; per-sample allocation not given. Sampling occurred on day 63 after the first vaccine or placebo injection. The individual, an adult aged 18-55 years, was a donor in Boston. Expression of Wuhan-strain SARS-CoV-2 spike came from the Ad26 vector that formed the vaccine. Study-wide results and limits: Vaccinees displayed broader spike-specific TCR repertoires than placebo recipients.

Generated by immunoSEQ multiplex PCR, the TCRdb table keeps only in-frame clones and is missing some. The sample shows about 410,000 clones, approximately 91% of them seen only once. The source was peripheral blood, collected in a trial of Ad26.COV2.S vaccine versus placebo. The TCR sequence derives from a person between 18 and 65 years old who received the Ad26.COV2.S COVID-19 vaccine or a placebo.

CDR3 nucleotide sequence: TGTGCCAGCAGAGCCCCGGGACTAGCGGGGTACGAGCAGTACTTC. Amino acid sequence: CASRAPGLAGYEQYF. The chain combines TRBV28 with TRBJ2-7, with 13 bases aligning to TRBD2. V dropped 6 bases and J dropped 4; count of bases not matched to a gene: 6. This CDR3 contains 15 residues. The germline V gene encodes CDR1 MDHEN and CDR2 SYDVKM.